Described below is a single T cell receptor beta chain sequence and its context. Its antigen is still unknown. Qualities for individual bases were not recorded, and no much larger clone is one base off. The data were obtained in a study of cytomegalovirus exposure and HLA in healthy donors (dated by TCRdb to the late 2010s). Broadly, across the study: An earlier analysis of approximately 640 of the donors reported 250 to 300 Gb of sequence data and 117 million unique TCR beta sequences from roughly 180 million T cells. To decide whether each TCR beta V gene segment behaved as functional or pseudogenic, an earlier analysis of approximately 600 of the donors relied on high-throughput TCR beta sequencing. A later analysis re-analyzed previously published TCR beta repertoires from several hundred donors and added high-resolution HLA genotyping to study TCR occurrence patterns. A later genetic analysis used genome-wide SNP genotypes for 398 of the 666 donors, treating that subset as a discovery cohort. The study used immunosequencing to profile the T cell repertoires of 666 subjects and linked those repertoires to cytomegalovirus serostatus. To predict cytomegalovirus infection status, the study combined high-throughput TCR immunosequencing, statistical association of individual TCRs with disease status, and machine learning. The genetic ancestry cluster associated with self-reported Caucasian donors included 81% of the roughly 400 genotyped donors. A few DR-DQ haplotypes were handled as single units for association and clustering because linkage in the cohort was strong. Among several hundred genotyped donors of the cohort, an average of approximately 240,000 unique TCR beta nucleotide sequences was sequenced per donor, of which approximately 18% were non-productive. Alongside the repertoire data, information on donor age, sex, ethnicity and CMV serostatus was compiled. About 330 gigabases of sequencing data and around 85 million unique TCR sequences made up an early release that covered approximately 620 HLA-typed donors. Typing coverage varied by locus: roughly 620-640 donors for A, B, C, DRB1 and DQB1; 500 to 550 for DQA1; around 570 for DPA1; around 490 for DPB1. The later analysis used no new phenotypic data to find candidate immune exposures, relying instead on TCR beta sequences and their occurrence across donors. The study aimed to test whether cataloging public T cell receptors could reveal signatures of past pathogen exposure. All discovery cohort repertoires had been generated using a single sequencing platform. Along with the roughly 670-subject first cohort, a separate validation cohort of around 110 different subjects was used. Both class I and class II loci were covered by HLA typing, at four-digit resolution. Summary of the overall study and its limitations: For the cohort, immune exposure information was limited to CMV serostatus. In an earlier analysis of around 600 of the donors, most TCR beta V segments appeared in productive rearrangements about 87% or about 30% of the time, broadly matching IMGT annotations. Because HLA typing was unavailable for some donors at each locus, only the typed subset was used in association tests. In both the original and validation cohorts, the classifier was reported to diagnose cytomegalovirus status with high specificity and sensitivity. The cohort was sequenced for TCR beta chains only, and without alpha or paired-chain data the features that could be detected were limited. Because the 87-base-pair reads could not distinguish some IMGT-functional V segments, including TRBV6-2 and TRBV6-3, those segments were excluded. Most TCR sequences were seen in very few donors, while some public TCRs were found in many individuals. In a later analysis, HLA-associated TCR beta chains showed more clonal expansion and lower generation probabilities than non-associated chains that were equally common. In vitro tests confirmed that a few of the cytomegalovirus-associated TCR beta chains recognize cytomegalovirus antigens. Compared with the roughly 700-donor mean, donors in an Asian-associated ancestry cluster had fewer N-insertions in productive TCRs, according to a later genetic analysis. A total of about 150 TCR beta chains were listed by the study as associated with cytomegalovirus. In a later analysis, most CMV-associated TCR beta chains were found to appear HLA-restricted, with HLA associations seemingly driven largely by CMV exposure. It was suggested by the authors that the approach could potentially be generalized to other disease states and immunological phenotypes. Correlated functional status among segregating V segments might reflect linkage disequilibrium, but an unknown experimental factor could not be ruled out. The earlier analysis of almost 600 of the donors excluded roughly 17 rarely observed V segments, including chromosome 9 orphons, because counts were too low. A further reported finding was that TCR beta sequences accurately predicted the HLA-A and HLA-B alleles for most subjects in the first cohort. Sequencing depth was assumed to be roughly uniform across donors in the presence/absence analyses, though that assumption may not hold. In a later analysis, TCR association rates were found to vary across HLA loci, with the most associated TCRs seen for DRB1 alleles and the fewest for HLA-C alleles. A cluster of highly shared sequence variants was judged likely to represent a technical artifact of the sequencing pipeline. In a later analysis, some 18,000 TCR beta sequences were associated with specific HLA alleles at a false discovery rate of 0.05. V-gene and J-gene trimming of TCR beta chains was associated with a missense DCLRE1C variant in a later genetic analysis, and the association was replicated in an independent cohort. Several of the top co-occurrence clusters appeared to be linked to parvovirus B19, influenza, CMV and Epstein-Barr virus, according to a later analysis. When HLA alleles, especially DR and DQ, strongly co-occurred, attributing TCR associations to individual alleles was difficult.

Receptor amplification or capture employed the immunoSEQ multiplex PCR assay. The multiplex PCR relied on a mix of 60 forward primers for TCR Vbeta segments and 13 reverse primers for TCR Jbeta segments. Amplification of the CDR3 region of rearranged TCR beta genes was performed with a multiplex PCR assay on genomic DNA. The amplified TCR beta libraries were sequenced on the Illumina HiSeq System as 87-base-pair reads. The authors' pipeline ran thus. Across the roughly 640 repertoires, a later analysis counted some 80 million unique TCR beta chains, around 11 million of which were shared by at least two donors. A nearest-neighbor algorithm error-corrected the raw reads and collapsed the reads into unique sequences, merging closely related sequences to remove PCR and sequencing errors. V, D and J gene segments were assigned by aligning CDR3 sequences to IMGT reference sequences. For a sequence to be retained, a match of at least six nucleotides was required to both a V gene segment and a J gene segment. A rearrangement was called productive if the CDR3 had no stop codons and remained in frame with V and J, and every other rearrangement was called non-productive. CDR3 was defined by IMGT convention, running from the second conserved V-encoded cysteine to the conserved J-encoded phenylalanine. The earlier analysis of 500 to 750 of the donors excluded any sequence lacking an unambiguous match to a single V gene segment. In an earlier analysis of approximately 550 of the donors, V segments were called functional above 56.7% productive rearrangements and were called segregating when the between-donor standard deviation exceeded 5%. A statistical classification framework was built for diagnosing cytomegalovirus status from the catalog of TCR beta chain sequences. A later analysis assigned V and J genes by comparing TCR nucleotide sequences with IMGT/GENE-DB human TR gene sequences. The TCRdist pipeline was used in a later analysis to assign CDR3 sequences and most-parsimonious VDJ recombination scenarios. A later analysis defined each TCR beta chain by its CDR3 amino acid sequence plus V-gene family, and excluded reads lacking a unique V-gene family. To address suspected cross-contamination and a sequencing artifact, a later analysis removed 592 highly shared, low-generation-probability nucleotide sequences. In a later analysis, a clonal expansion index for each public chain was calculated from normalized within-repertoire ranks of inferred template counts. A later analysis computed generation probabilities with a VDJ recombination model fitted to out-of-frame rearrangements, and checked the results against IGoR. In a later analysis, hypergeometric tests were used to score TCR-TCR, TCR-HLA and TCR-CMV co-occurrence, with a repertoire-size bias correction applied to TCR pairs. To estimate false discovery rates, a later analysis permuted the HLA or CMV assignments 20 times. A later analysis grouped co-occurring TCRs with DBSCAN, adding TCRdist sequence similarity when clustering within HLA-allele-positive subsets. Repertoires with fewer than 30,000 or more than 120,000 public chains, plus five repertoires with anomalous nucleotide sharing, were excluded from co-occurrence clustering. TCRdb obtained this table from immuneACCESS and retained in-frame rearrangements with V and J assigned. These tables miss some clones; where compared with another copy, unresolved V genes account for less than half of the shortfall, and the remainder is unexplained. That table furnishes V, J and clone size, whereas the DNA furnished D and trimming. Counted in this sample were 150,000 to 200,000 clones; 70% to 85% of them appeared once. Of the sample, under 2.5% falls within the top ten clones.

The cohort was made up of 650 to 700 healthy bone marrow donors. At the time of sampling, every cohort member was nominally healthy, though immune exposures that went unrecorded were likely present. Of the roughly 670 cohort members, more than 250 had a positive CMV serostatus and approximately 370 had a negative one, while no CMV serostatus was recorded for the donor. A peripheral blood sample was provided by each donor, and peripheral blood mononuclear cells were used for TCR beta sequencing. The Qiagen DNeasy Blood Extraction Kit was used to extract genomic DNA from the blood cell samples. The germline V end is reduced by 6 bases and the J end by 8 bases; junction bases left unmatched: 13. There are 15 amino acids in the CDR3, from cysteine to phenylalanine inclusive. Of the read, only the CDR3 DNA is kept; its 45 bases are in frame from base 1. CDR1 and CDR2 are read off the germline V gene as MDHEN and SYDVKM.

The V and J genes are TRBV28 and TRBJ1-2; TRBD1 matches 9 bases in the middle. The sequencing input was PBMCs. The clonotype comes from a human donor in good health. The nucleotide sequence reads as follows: TGTGCCAGCAGGTATCTCCGGGACAGGGCAGAAGGCTACACCTTC. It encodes CASRYLRDRAEGYTF.